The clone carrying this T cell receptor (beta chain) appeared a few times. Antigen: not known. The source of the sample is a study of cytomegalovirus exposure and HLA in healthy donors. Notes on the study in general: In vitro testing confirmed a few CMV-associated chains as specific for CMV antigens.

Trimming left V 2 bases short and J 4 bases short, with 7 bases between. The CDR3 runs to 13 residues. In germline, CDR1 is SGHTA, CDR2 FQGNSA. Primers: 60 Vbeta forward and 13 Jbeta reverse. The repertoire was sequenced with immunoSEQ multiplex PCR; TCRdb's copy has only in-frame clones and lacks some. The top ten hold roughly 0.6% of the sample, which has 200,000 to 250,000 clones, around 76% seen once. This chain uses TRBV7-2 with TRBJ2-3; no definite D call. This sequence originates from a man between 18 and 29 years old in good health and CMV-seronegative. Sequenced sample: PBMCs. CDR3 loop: CASSLIAPDTQYF. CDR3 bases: TGTGCCAGCAGCTTAATAGCCCCAGATACGCAGTATTTT.